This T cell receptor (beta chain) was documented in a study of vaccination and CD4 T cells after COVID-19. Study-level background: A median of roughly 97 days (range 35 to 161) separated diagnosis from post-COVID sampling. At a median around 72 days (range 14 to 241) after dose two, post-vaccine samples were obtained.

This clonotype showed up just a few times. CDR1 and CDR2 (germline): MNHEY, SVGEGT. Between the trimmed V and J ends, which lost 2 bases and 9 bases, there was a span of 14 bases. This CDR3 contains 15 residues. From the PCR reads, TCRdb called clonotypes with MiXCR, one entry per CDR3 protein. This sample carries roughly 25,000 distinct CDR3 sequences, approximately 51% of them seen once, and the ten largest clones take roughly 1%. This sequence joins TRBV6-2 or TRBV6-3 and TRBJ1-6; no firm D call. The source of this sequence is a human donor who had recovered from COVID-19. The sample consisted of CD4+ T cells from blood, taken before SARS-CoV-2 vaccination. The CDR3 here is CASSYTGPSGSPLHF. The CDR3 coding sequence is TGTGCCAGCAGTTACACCGGTCCGTCAGGTTCACCCCTCCACTTT.